The 23 T cell receptor beta chains below come from one sample, sequenced in a study of metastatic and nonmetastatic thyroid tumors. TCRdb called clones again from the PCR reads with MiXCR. The sample consists of 43,000 or so clones, around 15% of them appearing once. There were no patients who had received any treatment before thyroid surgery. The sample comprised blood. The receptors stem from a female donor with papillary thyroid cancer or a benign thyroid nodule (not recorded which). Some clones in this sample may be carry-over from other donors' samples.

This clone has ten or more counts. The gene calls are TRBV19 and TRBJ1-2; D remains ambiguous. This CDR3 is 15 amino acids long. Germline CDR1 LNHDA, CDR2 SQIVND (reference sequence). Trimming left V 4 bases short and J 0 bases short, with 12 bases between. The CDR3 DNA sequence: TGTGCCAGTAGTACACGGACGAAAGCTAACTATGGCTACACCTTC. Protein product: CASSTRTKANYGYTF. The full variable domain, rest sourced from reference TRBV19 and TRBJ1-2, is DGGITQSPKYLFRKEGQNVTLSCEQNLNHDAMYWYRQDPGQGLRLIYYSQIVNDFQKGDIAEGYSVSREKKESFPLTVTSAQKNPTAFYLCASSTRTKANYGYTFGSGTRLTVV.

This sequence joins TRBV6-1 and TRBJ2-7; 11 bases are a match to TRBD1. Germline assignment: CDR1 MNHNS and CDR2 SASEGT. This CDR3 is 16 amino acids long. J lost 0 bases, V lost 6 bases, and 7 bases had no gene match. The CDR3 nucleotides are TGTGCCAGCAGCTGGACAGGGGGCCTCCCCTCCTACGAGCAGTACTTC. Encoded protein: CASSWTGGLPSYEQYF.

There are many counts of this clone. This chain joins TRBV7-3 and TRBJ2-5; 10 bases agree with TRBD2. V was clipped by 3 bases and J by 3 bases; unmatched bases: 10. Looked up from germline, CDR1 is SGHTA and CDR2 is FQGTGA. The CDR3 runs 17 residues. CDR3 coding DNA: TGTGCCAGCAGCTTTAGGACTAGCGGAGATTTTAAAGAGACCCAGTACTTC. Encoded protein: CASSFRTSGDFKETQYF.

Many counts were recorded for this clone. This sequence joins TRBV9 and TRBJ1-3; 7 nucleotides line up with TRBD1. Germline assignment: CDR1 SGDLS and CDR2 YYNGEE. The V segment lost 4 bases and the J segment 2 bases; nucleotides outside the gene matches: 3. This CDR3 region has 14 residues. CDR3 amino acids: CASSLDRAGNTIYF. The CDR3 DNA reads as TGTGCCAGCAGCCTCGACAGGGCTGGAAACACCATATATTTT.

This clone was seen ten or more times. The same CDR3 arises from other DNA sequences in this sample as well. This rearrangement joins TRBV6-1 to TRBJ1-2; TRBD1 might be the D (5 bases). The V gene lost 4 bases and the J gene lost 2 bases, with 14 bases spanning the gap. Germline V gene sequence: CDR1 MNHNS, CDR2 SASEGT. This CDR3 region has 15 residues. The CDR3 nucleotides read TGTGCCAGCAGTGTGGTGACAGCTGCAAACTATGGCTACACCTTC. Residues: CASSVVTAANYGYTF.

This clone was seen ten or more times. The chain employs TRBV28 and TRBJ2-7, with 9 bases matching TRBD2. Losses at the gene ends were 5 bases for V and 2 bases for J; bases not matched to a gene: 10. The germline V gene has CDR1 MDHEN and CDR2 SYDVKM. The length of the CDR3 is 16 residues. The CDR3 loop reads CASSGPGAGGTYEQYF. CDR3 in DNA: TGTGCCAGCAGTGGGCCGGGAGCGGGAGGTACCTACGAGCAGTACTTC.

Remarks on this clone: A much larger clonotype is one base distant, so this may be a read error. CDR3 DNA: TGTGCCAGTAGGGACACAGGGATGGTGGTTGAAGCTTTCTTT. Amino acids: CASRDTGMVVEAFF. This rearrangement joins TRBV19 to TRBJ1-1; maybe TRBD1 (6 bases). V was clipped by 6 bases and J by 7 bases, with 18 bases between them. The germline V gene has CDR1 LNHDA and CDR2 SQIVND (reference sequence). CDR3 length: 14 amino acids. The whole variable domain, remainder taken from reference TRBV19 and TRBJ1-1, is DGGITQSPKYLFRKEGQNVTLSCEQNLNHDAMYWYRQDPGQGLRLIYYSQIVNDFQKGDIAEGYSVSREKKESFPLTVTSAQKNPTAFYLCASRDTGMVVEAFFGQGTRLTVV.

This clone was recorded at least ten times. V and J are TRBV28 and TRBJ1-2; D not certain. V lost 3 bases, J lost 4 bases, and 12 bases lay in between. The CDR3 totals 14 residues. CDR1 MDHEN and CDR2 SYDVKM come from the germline V gene. The CDR3 sequence is CASSFVEITYGYTF. CDR3 in DNA: TGTGCCAGCAGTTTCGTCGAGATAACCTATGGCTACACCTTC.

In its sample, this clone was seen a few times. The chain combines TRBV24-1 with TRBJ2-1, with no clear D. V was clipped by 1 base and J by 7 bases, with 7 bases between them. CDR1 is KGHDR, CDR2 SFDVKD, per germline. The CDR3 loop spans 13 amino acids. CDR3 in amino acids: CATSDFGSNEQFF. The CDR3, as DNA: TGTGCCACCAGTGATTTCGGGTCTAATGAGCAGTTCTTC.

This clone was counted between two and nine times. This may stem from a read error, because a much larger clone lies one nucleotide away. The chain has TRBV11-2 and TRBJ1-1; TRBD1 is a possible D gene (6 bases). The CDR3 has 14 amino acids. Looked up from germline, CDR1 is SGHAT and CDR2 is FQNNGV. The CDR3 DNA reads TGTGCCAGCAGCTTAGCAGGGGAGGGCACTGAATCTTTCTTT. Its protein is CASSLAGEGTESFF.

A note on this clone: A clone one base away is much larger, so this may be a read error. The chain joins TRBV10-3 to TRBJ2-5; 9 bases map to TRBD1. CDR3 size: 16 residues. Germline V CDR1 and CDR2: ENHRY, SYGVKD. The DNA for the CDR3 is TGTTCCATCAGTGACCACGGGACAGGGCGGCAAGAGACCCAGTACTTC. It yields the protein CSISDHGTGRQETQYF.

Within the sample, this clone is medium-sized. DNA for the CDR3: TGTGCCAGCAGTGAAGTGCGAGCGGGAGATGATGAGCAGTTCTTC. It yields the protein CASSEVRAGDDEQFF. V is TRBV6-1 and J is TRBJ2-1; 8 bases align to TRBD2. This CDR3 comprises 15 residues. The ends lost 1 base at V and 8 bases at J; junction bases unmatched: 7. Germline-derived CDR1 and CDR2 are MNHNS and SASEGT.

This clone rates as medium-sized. This rearrangement joins TRBV27 to TRBJ2-3, with D tentatively TRBD2 (5 bases). Per the germline V gene, CDR1 is MNHEY and CDR2 is SMNVEV (reference sequence). The CDR3 length is 14 residues. The V end lost 7 bases, the J end lost 1 base, and 12 bases lay between the germline ends. Here the CDR3 DNA reads TGTGCCAGCACCTCAGCGGATGGCACAGATACGCAGTATTTT. This encodes CASTSADGTDTQYF.

This clone has a handful of counts. The chain joins TRBV6-1 to TRBJ1-2; 9 bases match TRBD1. This CDR3 comprises 13 residues. The junction had 4 bases not matched to a gene; V was cut back by 7 bases and J by 4 bases. Germline V gene lookup returns CDR1 MNHNS and CDR2 SASEGT. CDR3 in amino acids: CASKKDRGYGYTF. Here the CDR3 DNA reads TGTGCCAGCAAGAAGGACAGGGGCTATGGCTACACCTTC.

Written as DNA, the CDR3 is TGTGCCAGCACGGTGGTAGTCACCGGGGAGCTGTTTTTT. Protein sequence: CASTVVVTGELFF. The chain carries TRBV6-1 and TRBJ2-2, with D unclear. Deletions cut 7 bases from V and 4 bases from J, with 10 bases between. The CDR3 contains 13 residues. The germline gives CDR1 MNHNS, CDR2 SASEGT.

A few counts support this clone. This chain's CDR3 is CASSFYRGIKNEQFF. The CDR3, as DNA: TGCGCCAGCAGCTTTTATAGGGGGATCAAAAATGAGCAGTTCTTC. This sequence joins TRBV5-1 and TRBJ2-1, with D perhaps TRBD1 (6 bases). Germline V gene data show CDR1 as SGHRS and CDR2 as YFSETQ. This CDR3 has 15 amino acids. Trimming left V 2 bases short and J 7 bases short, with 16 bases between.

This clone has only a few counts. The V call is TRBV6-2 or TRBV6-3, the J call TRBJ1-2; D may be TRBD1 (6 bases). Trimming took 0 bases from V and 4 from J, leaving 18 bases between them. Germline-derived CDR1 and CDR2 are MNHEY and SVGEGT. CDR3 length: 17 residues. The CDR3 coding sequence is TGTGCCAGCAGTTACTCGAGGGGGGGAAGGGACGTCTATGGCTACACCTTC. Its translation is CASSYSRGGRDVYGYTF.

This clone has ten or more counts. The chain is built from TRBV27 and TRBJ2-1; D is possibly TRBD1 or TRBD2 (6 bases each). CDR3 size: 16 residues. CDR1 is MNHEY and CDR2 is SMNVEV in the germline V gene (reference sequence). V lost 3 bases and J lost 0, with 12 bases in between. The DNA for the CDR3 is TGTGCCAGCAGTTTCACCGGGGGCAGCTCCTACAATGAGCAGTTCTTC. It specifies CASSFTGGSSYNEQFF.

This clone was found many times. V gene TRBV13 combines with J gene TRBJ1-3; D remains ambiguous. V was trimmed by 3 bases and J by 0 bases, leaving 9 bases between them. The germline CDR1 and CDR2 sequences are PRHDT and FYEKMQ (reference sequence). This CDR3 has 15 amino acids. The CDR3 region is CASSLGTRSGNTIYF. The CDR3 DNA sequence: TGTGCCAGCAGCTTGGGCACCCGCTCTGGAAACACCATATATTTT.

This clone showed up just once. The gene calls are TRBV30 and TRBJ1-1; no reliable D call. This CDR3 has 13 amino acids. Germline CDR1 reads GTSNPN; CDR2 reads SVGIG (reference sequence). The V and J ends lost 3 bases and 1 base respectively, with 9 bases between them. CDR3 nucleotides: TGTGCCTGGAGGGAGGATACGAACACTGAAGCTTTCTTT. Translation gives CAWREDTNTEAFF.

This clone was seen repeatedly, ten times or more. The chain recombines TRBV30 with TRBJ2-2; D remains unclear. V was cut by 3 bases and J by 4 bases, with 15 bases left in between. Germline CDR1 is GTSNPN and CDR2 is SVGIG (reference sequence). The CDR3 extends over 15 amino acids. As DNA, the CDR3 is TGTGCCTGGAGACGGAAGTACACCAGCACCGGGGAGCTGTTTTTT. Translating it yields CAWRRKYTSTGELFF. Using reference TRBV30 and TRBJ2-2 for the parts outside the CDR3, the full variable domain is SQTIHQWPATLVQPVGSPLSLECTVEGTSNPNLYWYRQAAGRGLQLLFYSVGIGQISSEVPQNLSASRPQDRQFILSSKKLLLSDSGFYLCAWRRKYTSTGELFFGEGSRLTVL.

This clone was observed at least ten times. The chain is built from TRBV2 and TRBJ1-2; D not certain. CDR1 and CDR2 from the germline V gene are SNHLY and FYNNEI. The CDR3 consists of 15 residues. V lost 3 bases and J lost 0, with 11 bases in between. CDR3 sequence reads: CASSEPGQANYGYTF. CDR3 sequence (DNA): TGTGCCAGCAGTGAGCCCGGGCAAGCTAACTATGGCTACACCTTC.

The chain has TRBV5-1 and TRBJ2-2, with 12 nucleotides matching TRBD2. V trimming: 4 bases; J trimming: 4 bases; junction bases outside the gene matches: 11. The CDR3 has 18 amino acids. The germline V gene has CDR1 SGHRS and CDR2 YFSETQ. The CDR3: CASSPRTPSGRGTGELFF. The CDR3 DNA sequence: TGCGCCAGCAGCCCGCGCACGCCTAGCGGGAGGGGCACCGGGGAGCTGTTTTTT.